What follows describes a single TCR beta chain. The antigen is not known. TCR cDNA was made by 5'RACE template switching, adding a universal primer site and UMIs. TCRdb used MiXCR to reprocess the 5' RACE reads, holding one entry per CDR3 protein. The table records a few hundred thousand distinct CDR3 sequences, 3.6% of them present only once. This sample is drawn from a study of T cells after yellow fever vaccination. Study in general: When fractions had low cell numbers, they were prepared with SMART-Seq v4 Ultra Low Input.

Trimming removed 5 bases from V and 6 bases from J, with 22 bases in between. From germline, CDR1 is LNHNV and CDR2 YYDKDF (reference sequence). The CDR3 length is 17 residues. Whole-study results and caveats: Post-booster samples contained most primary-vaccination clones (approximately 95% CD4, about 90% CD8). Any FACS-sorted repertoire could hold abundant clonotypes that contaminate it from the bulk population.

The TCR sequence derives from a man younger than 35 who received the YFV17D yellow fever vaccine. The rearrangement links TRBV15 to TRBJ2-2, with a weak D call TRBD2 (7 bases). This sample comprised PBMCs, obtained on the day of the yellow fever booster vaccination. The CDR3 region has the DNA TGTGCCACCAGCGGAGGCTGGGGGGCTAGCGGAGCCGGGGAGCTGTTTTTT. This translates into CATSGGWGASGAGELFF. The full variable domain, completed using reference TRBV15 and TRBJ2-2, is DAMVIQNPRYQVTQFGKPVTLSCSQTLNHNVMYWYQQKSSQAPKLLFHYYDKDFNNEADTPDNFQSRRPNTSFCFLDIRSPGLGDTAMYLCATSGGWGASGAGELFFGEGSRLTVL.